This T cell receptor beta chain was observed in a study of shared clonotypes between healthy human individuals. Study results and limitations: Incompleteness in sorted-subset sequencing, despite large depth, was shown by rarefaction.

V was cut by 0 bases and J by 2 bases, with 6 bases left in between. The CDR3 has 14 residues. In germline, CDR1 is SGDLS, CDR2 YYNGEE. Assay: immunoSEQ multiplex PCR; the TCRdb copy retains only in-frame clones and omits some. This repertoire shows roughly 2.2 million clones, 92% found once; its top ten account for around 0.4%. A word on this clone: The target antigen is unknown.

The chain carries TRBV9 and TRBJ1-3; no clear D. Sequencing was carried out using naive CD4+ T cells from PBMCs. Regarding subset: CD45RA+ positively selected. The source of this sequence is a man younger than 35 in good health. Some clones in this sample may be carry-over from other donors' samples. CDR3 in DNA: TGTGCCAGCAGCGTAGGGACTCCTGGAAACACCATATATTTT. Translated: CASSVGTPGNTIYF.